This T cell receptor (beta chain) was profiled in a study of T cells in Graves' hyperthyroidism and ophthalmopathy. RNA transcripts were the template for amplifying TCR beta CDR3 regions. TCR CDR3 underwent first-round RT-PCR with the HTBI primer set. TCRdb re-derived calls from the multiplex PCR reads in MiXCR, one entry per CDR3 protein. The table has about 500,000 distinct CDR3 sequences, over 15% seen once; the top ten hold under 20%. This clonotype was recorded at least ten times. The CDR3 extends over 16 amino acids. V gave up 6 bases and J gave up 1 base; unmatched junction bases: 9. The rearrangement joins TRBV12-3 or TRBV12-4 to TRBJ2-3; 8 bases are shared with TRBD2. Sequencing used blood. The TCR sequence derives from a woman aged 18 to 35 with Graves' ophthalmopathy. CDR3: CASRPGGGLGTDTQYF. CDR3 nucleotides: TGTGCCAGCAGACCCGGGGGGGGGCTTGGCACAGATACGCAGTATTTT.